This T cell receptor (beta chain) is from a study of cytomegalovirus exposure and HLA in healthy donors. Study results and caveats: Testing in vitro showed three CMV-associated chains specific for CMV antigens. TCR sequences were mostly rare, though some public TCRs occurred in many donors.

The CDR3 has 16 residues. V was clipped by 6 bases and J by 0 bases; unmatched bases: 10. Germline-derived CDR1 and CDR2 are SGHRS and YFSETQ. TCRdb's copy holds only in-frame clones and misses some; the assay was immunoSEQ multiplex PCR. This table holds roughly 150,000 clones, roughly 92% found once. Comments on this clone: The antigen remains undetermined.

While the first cohort had over 650 subjects, the donors belonged to the separate validation cohort of over a hundred subjects. Source material: PBMCs. The chain links TRBV5-1 to TRBJ1-1; 8 positions match TRBD1. The receptor's source is a man aged 18 to 30 in good health and CMV-seronegative. CDR3 sequence: CASTPTPGGLNTEAFF. The DNA of the CDR3 is TGCGCCAGCACCCCGACCCCAGGGGGCTTGAACACTGAAGCTTTCTTT.